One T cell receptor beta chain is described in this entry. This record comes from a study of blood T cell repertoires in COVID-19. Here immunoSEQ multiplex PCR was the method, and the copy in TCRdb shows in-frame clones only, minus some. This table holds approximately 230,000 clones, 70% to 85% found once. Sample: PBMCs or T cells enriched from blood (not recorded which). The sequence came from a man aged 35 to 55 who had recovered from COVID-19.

In DNA form, the CDR3 reads TGCGCCAGCACCGACAGACTGAGCTCTGGAAACACCATATATTTT. Its translation is CASTDRLSSGNTIYF. The chain links TRBV10-1 to TRBJ1-3, with D possibly TRBD1 on 5 matching bases. The CDR3 extends over 15 amino acids. Per the germline V gene, CDR1 is WNHNN and CDR2 is SYGVQD (reference sequence). The V gene lost 7 bases and the J gene lost 0 bases, with 13 bases spanning the gap.